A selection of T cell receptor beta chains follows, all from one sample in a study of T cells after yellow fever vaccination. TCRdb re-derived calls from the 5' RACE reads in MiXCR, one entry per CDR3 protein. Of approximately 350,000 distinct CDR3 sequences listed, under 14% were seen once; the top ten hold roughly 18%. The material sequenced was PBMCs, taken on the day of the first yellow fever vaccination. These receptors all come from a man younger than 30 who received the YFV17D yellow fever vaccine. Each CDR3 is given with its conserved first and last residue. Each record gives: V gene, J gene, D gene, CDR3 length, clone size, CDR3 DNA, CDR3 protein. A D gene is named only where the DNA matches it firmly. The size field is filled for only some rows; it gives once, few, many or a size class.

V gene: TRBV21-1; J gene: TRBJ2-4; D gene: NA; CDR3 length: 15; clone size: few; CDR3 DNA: TGTGCCAGCAGCAACTTAGCCCTAGCCAAAAACATTCAGTACTTC; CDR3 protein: CASSNLALAKNIQYF
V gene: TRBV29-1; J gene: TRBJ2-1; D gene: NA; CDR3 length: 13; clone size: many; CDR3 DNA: TGCAGCGTTGCTCCGCGATTCAACAATGAGCAGTTCTTC; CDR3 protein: CSVAPRFNNEQFF
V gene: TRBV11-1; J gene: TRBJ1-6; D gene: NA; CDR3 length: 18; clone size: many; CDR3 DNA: TGTGCCAGCAGCCCCGGGACTAGCCGTAGCTCCTATAATTCACCCCTCCACTTT; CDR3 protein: CASSPGTSRSSYNSPLHF
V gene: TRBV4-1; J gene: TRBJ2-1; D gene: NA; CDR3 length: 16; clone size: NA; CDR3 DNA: TGCGCCAGCAGCCAATTCTCTGAGGGAACCTACAATGAGCAGTTCTTC; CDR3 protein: CASSQFSEGTYNEQFF
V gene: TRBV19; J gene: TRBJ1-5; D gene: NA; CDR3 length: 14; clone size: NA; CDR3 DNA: TGTGCCAGTAGTATTTTTAGTAGCAATCAGCCCCAGCATTTT; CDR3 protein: CASSIFSSNQPQHF
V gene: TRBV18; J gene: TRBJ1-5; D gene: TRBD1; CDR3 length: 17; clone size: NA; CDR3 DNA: TGTGCCAGCTCCCGATTCGAAACCGGGACAGGGGATCAGCCCCAGCATTTT; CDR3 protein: CASSRFETGTGDQPQHF
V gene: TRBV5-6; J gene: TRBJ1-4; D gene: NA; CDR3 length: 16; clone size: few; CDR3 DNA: TGTGCCAGCAGCTTGGCCTCCGGAGCGAATAATGAAAAACTGTTTTTT; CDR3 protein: CASSLASGANNEKLFF
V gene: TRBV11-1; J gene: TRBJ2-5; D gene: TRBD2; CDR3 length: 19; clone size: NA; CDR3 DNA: TGTGCCAGCAGCGTCGGGACAGCTTTTCTAGCGGGGGGACTATATCCCCAGTACTTC; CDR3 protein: CASSVGTAFLAGGLYPQYF
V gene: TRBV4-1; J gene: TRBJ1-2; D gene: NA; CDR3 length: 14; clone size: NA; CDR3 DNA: TGCGCCAGCAGCCAAGTGGGCCTAGCGGGAGGCTACACCTTC; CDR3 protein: CASSQVGLAGGYTF
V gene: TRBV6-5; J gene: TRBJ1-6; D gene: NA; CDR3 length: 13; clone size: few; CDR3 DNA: TGTGCCAGCAGTTACCAGTGGAATTCACCCCTCCACTTT; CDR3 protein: CASSYQWNSPLHF
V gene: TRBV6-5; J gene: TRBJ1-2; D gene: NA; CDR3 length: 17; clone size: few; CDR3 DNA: TGTGCCAGCAGTTACTCGGAGACGCGGGGCTGGAACTATGGCTACACCTTC; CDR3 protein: CASSYSETRGWNYGYTF
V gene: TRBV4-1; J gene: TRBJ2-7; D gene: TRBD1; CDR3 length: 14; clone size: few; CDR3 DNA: TGCGCCAGCAGCCAACGGCAGGGGGCTGGGGAGCAGTACTTC; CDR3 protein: CASSQRQGAGEQYF
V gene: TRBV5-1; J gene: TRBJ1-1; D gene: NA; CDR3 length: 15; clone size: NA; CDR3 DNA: TGCGCCAGCAGCTTGGGGCCAGGGACGAACACTGAAGCTTTCTTT; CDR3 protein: CASSLGPGTNTEAFF
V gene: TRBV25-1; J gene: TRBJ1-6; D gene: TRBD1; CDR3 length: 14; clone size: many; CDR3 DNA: TGTGCCAGCAGTGGACAGGGGGATAATTCACCCCTCCACTTT; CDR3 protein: CASSGQGDNSPLHF
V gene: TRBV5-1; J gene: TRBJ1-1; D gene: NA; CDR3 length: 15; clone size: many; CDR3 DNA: TGCGCCAGCAGCTTGGGAGGGGCACCGAACACTGAAGCTTTCTTT; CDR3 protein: CASSLGGAPNTEAFF
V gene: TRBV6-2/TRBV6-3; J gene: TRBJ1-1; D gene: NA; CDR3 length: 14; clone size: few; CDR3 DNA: TGTGCCAGCAGTTACTCGTGGGGAACATCTGAAGCTTTCTTT; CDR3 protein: CASSYSWGTSEAFF
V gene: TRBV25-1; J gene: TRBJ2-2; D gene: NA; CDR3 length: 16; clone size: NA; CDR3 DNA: TGTGCCAGCAGTTCCCACGGAGGGGCGAACACCGGGGAGCTGTTTTTT; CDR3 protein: CASSSHGGANTGELFF
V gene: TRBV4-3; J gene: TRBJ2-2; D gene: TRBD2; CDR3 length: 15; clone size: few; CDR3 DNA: TGCGCCAGCAGCCCCGGGGGGTTGGGCACCGGGGAGCTGTTTTTT; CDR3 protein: CASSPGGLGTGELFF
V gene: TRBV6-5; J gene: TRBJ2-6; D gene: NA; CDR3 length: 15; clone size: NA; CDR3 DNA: TGTGCCAGCAGTTACTCGGCCCCCGGGGCCAACGTCCTGACTTTC; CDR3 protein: CASSYSAPGANVLTF
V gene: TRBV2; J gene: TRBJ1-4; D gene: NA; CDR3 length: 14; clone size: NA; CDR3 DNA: TGTGCCACCACGAAGACTAACAAAGGGGAAAAACTGTTTTTT; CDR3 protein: CATTKTNKGEKLFF
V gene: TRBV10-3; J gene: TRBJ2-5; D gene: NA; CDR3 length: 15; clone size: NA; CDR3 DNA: TGTGCCATCAGTGAGTCGAGGCAGGACCAAGAGACCCAGTACTTC; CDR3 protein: CAISESRQDQETQYF
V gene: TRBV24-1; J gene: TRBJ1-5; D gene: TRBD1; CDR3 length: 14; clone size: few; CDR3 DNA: TGTGCCACCAGTGAGCCAGGGGGCCATCAGCCCCAGCATTTT; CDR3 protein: CATSEPGGHQPQHF
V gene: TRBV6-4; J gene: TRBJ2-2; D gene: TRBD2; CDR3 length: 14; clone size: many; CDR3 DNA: TGTGCCAGCAGTGCTAGCGGGGACACCGGGGAGCTGTTTTTT; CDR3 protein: CASSASGDTGELFF
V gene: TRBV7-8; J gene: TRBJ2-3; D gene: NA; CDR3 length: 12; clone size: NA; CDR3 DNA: TGTGCTGTGACATCTAGCACAGATACGCAGTATTTT; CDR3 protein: CAVTSSTDTQYF
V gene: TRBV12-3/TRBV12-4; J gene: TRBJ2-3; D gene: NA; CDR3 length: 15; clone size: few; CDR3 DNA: TGTGCCAGCAGTTCCGCCCCAGGGGTCAACGATACGCAGTATTTT; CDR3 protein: CASSSAPGVNDTQYF
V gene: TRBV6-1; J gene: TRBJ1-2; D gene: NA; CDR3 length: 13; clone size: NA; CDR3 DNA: TGTGCCAGCAGTGAAGCGACATACTGGGGCTACACCTTC; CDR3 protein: CASSEATYWGYTF
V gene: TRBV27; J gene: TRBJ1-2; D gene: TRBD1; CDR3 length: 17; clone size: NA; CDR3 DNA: TGTGCCAGCAAGGCAGGGGGTATCCGCGGGGGTGACTATGGCTACACCTTC; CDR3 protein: CASKAGGIRGGDYGYTF
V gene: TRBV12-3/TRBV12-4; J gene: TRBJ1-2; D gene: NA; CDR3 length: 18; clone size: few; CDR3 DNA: TGTGCCAGCAGTTTTCTAGCTTGGGGGCGACGGGAGGGCTATGGCTACACCTTC; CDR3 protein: CASSFLAWGRREGYGYTF
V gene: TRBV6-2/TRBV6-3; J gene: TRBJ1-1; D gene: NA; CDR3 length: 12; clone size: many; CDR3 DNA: TGTGCCAGCAGAACCTCCCACACTGAAGCTTTCTTT; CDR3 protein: CASRTSHTEAFF
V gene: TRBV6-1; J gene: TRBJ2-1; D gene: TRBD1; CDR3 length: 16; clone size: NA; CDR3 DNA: TGTGCCAGCAGTCTCCTAAGCACAGGGGTCTACAATGAGCAGTTCTTC; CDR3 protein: CASSLLSTGVYNEQFF
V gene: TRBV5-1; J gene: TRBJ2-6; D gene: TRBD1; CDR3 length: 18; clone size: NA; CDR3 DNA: TGCGCCAGCAGCTTGTGGGGACAGGGAGACTCTGGGGCCAACGTCCTGACTTTC; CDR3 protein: CASSLWGQGDSGANVLTF
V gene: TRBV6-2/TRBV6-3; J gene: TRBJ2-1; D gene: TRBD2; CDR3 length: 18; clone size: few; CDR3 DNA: TGTGCCAGCAGTTACTCGGGTCGTGGGGCTAGCGGTGACAATGAGCAGTTCTTC; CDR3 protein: CASSYSGRGASGDNEQFF
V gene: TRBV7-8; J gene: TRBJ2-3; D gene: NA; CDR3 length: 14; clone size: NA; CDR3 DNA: TGTGCCAGCAGTAGGGTGGTCGGCACAGATACGCAGTATTTT; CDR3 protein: CASSRVVGTDTQYF
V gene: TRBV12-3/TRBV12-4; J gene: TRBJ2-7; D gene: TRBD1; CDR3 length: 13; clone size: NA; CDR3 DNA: TGTACCAGCAGGAAGCAGGGGGTATACGAGCAGTACTTC; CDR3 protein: CTSRKQGVYEQYF
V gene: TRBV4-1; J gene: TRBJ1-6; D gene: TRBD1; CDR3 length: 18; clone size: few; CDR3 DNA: TGCGCCAGCAGCCAACGCAAACCCGGGACAGGGACGGACTCACCCCTCCACTTT; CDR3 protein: CASSQRKPGTGTDSPLHF
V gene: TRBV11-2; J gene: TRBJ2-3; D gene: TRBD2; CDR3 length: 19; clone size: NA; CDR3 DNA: TGTGCCAGCAGCTTACCTAGCGGGGGGGCGACCGAGGTCACAGATACGCAGTATTTT; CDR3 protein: CASSLPSGGATEVTDTQYF
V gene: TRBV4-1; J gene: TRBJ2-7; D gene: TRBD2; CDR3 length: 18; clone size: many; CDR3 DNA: TGCGCCAGCAGCCAAGATATCACTAGCGGGGGTGTAGTGTACGAGCAGTACTTC; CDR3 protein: CASSQDITSGGVVYEQYF
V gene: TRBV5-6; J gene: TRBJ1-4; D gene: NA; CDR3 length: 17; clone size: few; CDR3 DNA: TGTGCCAGCAGTCTGGCGGCGGCGGGAGCAACTAATGAAAAACTGTTTTTT; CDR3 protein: CASSLAAAGATNEKLFF
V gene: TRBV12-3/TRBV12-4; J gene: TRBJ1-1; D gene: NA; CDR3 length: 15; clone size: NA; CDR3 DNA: TGTGCCAGCAGTTATTTGGGCCCACCGAACACTGAAGCTTTCTTT; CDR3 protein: CASSYLGPPNTEAFF
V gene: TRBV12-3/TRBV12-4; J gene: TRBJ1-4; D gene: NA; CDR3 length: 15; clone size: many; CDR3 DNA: TGTGCCAGCAGATCACCCCGGGGGCACGGTGAAAAACTGTTTTTT; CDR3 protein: CASRSPRGHGEKLFF
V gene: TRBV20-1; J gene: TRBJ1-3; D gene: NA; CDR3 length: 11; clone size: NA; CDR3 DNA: TGCAGTGCTAGATACAGTAACACCATATATTTT; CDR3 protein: CSARYSNTIYF
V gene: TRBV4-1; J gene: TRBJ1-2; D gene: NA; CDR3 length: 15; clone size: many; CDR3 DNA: TGCGCCAGCAGCCAAGATCCGGGGTATAATCGTGGCTACACCTTC; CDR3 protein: CASSQDPGYNRGYTF